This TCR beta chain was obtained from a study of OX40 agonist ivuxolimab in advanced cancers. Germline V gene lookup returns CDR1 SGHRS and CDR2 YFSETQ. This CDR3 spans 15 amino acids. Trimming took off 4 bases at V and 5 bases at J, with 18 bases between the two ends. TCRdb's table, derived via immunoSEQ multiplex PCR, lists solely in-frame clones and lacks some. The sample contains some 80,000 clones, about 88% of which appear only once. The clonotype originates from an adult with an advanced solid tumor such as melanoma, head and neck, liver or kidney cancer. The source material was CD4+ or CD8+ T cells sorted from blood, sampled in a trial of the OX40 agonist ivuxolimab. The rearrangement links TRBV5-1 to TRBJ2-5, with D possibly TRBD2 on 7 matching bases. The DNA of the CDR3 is TGCGCCAGCAGCCAATCTGGGGGGGGCAGCGAGACCCAGTACTTC. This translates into CASSQSGGGSETQYF.